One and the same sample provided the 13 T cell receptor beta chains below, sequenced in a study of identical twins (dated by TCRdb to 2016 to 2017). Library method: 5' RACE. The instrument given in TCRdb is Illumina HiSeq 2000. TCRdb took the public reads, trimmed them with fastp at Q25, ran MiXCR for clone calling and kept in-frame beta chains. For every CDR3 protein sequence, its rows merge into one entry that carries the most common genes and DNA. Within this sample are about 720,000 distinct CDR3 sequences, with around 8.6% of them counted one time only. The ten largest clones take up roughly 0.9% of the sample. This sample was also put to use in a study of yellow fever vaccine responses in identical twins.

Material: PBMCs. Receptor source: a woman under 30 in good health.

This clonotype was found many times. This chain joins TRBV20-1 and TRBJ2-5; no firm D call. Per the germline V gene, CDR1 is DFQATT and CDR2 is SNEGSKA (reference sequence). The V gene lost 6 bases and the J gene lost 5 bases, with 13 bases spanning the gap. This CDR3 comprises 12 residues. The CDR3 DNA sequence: TGCAGTGCATTCGACGCCGTGGAGACCCAGTACTTC. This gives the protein CSAFDAVETQYF.

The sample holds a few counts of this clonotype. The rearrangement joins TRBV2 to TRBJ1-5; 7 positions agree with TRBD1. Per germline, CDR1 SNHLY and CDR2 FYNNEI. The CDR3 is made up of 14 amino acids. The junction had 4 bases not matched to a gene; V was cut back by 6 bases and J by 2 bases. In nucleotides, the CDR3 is TGTGCCAGCAGGGGGGACAGCGGCAATCAGCCCCAGCATTTT. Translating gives CASRGDSGNQPQHF. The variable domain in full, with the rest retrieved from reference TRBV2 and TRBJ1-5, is EPEVTQTPSHQVTQMGQEVILRCVPISNHLYFYWYRQILGQKVEFLVSFYNNEISEKSEIFDDQFSVERPDGSNFTLKIRSTKLEDSAMYFCASRGDSGNQPQHFGDGTRLSIL.

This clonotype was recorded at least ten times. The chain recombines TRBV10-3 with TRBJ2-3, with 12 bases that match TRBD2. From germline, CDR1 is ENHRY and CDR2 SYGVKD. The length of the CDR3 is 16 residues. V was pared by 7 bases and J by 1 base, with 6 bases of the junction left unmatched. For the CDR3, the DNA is TGTGCCATCACCCAGACTAGCGGGAGAGGCACAGATACGCAGTATTTT. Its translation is CAITQTSGRGTDTQYF.

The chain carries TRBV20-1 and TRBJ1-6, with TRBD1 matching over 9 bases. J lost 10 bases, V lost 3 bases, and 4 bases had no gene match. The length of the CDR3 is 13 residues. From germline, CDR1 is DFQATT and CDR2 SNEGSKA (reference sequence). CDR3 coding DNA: TGCAGTGCTAGTAGACAGGGGGGCTCACCCCTCCACTTT. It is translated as CSASRQGGSPLHF.

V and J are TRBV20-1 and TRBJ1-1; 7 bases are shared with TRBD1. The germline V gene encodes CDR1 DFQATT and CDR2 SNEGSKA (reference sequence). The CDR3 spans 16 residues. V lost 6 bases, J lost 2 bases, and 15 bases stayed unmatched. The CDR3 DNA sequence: TGCAGTGCCCAGGGGGGGGCGCAGGTGGACAACACTGAAGCTTTCTTT. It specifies CSAQGGAQVDNTEAFF.

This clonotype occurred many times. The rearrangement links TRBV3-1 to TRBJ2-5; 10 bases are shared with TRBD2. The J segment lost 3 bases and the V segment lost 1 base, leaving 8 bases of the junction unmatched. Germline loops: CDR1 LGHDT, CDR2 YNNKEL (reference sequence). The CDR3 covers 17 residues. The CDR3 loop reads CASSQAGQRGGEETQYF. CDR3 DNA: TGTGCCAGCAGCCAAGCGGGCCAGCGGGGGGGAGAAGAGACCCAGTACTTC.

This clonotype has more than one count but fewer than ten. CDR3: CASSLKGTANTEAFF. CDR3 coding DNA: TGTGCCAGCAGCTTGAAGGGGACGGCGAACACTGAAGCTTTCTTT. The chain has TRBV11-2 and TRBJ1-1, with a possible D match to TRBD1 (5 bases). Trimming shortened V by 3 bases and J by 1 base, and 12 bases separated the two germline ends. CDR1 and CDR2 from the germline V gene are SGHAT and FQNNGV. This CDR3 spans 15 amino acids.

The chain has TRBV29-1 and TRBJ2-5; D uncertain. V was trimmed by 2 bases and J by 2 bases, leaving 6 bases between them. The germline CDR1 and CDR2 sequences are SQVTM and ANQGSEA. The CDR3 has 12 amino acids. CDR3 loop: CSVELAQETQYF. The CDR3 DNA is TGCAGCGTTGAACTGGCACAAGAGACCCAGTACTTC.

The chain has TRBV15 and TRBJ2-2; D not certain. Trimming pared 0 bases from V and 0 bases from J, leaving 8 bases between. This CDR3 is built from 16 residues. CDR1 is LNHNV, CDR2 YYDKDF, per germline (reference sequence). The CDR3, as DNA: TGTGCCACCAGCAGAGATCTCGAAGCGAACACCGGGGAGCTGTTTTTT. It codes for CATSRDLEANTGELFF. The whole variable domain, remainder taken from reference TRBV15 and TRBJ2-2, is DAMVIQNPRYQVTQFGKPVTLSCSQTLNHNVMYWYQQKSSQAPKLLFHYYDKDFNNEADTPDNFQSRRPNTSFCFLDIRSPGLGDTAMYLCATSRDLEANTGELFFGEGSRLTVL.

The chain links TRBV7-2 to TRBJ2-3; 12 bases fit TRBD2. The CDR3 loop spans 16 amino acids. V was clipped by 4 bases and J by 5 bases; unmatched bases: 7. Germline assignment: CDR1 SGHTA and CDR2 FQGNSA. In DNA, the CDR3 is TGTGCCAGCAGCTCGCAGACTAGCGGGGGTTTAGATACGCAGTATTTT. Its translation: CASSSQTSGGLDTQYF.

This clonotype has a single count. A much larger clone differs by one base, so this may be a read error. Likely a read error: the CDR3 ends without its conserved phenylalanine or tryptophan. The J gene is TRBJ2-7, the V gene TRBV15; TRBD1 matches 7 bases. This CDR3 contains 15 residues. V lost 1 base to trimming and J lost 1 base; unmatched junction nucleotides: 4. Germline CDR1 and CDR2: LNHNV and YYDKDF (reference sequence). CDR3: CATSRVGTVSYEQYL. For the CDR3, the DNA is TGTGCCACCAGCAGAGTCGGGACAGTATCCTACGAGCAGTACTTG.

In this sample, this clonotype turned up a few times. CDR3: CASSYSRRDRYEQYF. As DNA, the CDR3 is TGTGCCAGCAGTTACTCGAGGAGGGACAGATACGAGCAGTACTTC. The gene calls are TRBV6-2 or TRBV6-3 and TRBJ2-7; D is possibly TRBD1 (7 bases). The CDR3 loop spans 15 amino acids. Trimming took off 0 bases at V and 4 bases at J, with 13 bases between the two ends. Germline-derived CDR1 and CDR2 are MNHEY and SVGEGT.

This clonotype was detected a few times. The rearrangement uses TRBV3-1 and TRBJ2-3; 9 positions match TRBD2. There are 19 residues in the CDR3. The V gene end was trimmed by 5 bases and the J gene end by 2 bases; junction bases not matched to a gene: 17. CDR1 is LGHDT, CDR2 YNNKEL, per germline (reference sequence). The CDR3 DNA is TGTGCCAGCAGCTCCCTTGGGCGGGGGGGCCATGCCGACACAGATACGCAGTATTTT. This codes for CASSSLGRGGHADTDTQYF.